Shown below are 32 T cell receptor beta chains from a single sample sequenced in a study of blood T cells in healthy people across ages. A second PCR of about 7 to 12 cycles used a sample-barcoded 5' primer and a J-beta primer mix. TCRdb redid the calling of the 5' RACE reads with MiXCR, one entry per CDR3 protein. Of about 970,000 distinct CDR3 sequences listed, roughly half are singletons. The sequencing input was blood. These receptors originate from an older woman in good health.

V and J are TRBV12-3 or TRBV12-4 and TRBJ2-3; 13 bases fit TRBD2. J lost 1 base, V lost 3 bases, and 7 bases had no gene match. This CDR3 is 18 amino acids long. The CDR3 coding sequence is TGTGCCAGCAGTTTCTACGGACTAGCGGGAGCGGGCACAGATACGCAGTATTTT. Residues: CASSFYGLAGAGTDTQYF.

The gene calls are TRBV7-2 and TRBJ2-3, with 10 nucleotides matching TRBD2. The germline CDR1 and CDR2 sequences are SGHTA and FQGNSA. Losses at the gene ends were 5 bases for V and 4 bases for J; bases not matched to a gene: 6. The CDR3 is 15 residues long. Here the CDR3 DNA reads TGTGCCAGCAGCCAAAGCGGGAGGGGACCAGATACGCAGTATTTT. Encoded protein: CASSQSGRGPDTQYF.

V and J are TRBV12-3 or TRBV12-4 and TRBJ1-4, with 7 bases matching TRBD1. Trimming cost V 5 bases and J 5 bases; bases outside gene matches: 8. The CDR3 length is 15 residues. CDR3: CASSPTTGRNEKLFF. CDR3 nucleotide sequence: TGTGCCAGCAGTCCTACGACAGGGCGAAATGAAAAACTGTTTTTT.

In this sample, this clonotype turned up a few times. The chain recombines TRBV11-1 with TRBJ1-1; D gene ambiguous. This CDR3 is 14 amino acids long. The V end was cut by 5 bases, the J end by 1 base, with 11 bases between. CDR1 SGHAT and CDR2 FQDESV come from the germline V gene (reference sequence). CDR3 coding DNA: TGTGCCAGCAGCCCCCGGGCCTCGAACACTGAAGCTTTCTTT. Translating gives CASSPRASNTEAFF.

The chain combines TRBV5-5 with TRBJ2-5; 7 bases match TRBD1. Germline V lookup: CDR1 SGHKS, CDR2 YYEKEE (reference sequence). The V and J ends lost 2 bases and 1 base, in that order; junction bases with no gene match: 8. CDR3 length equals 16 residues. CDR3 amino acids: CASSLWDRYSQETQYF. In nucleotides, the CDR3 is TGTGCCAGCAGCTTATGGGACAGATACTCCCAAGAGACCCAGTACTTC.

This clonotype was seen a few times. The chain employs TRBV10-3 and TRBJ1-4; D is possibly TRBD1 (6 bases). The germline CDR1 and CDR2 sequences are ENHRY and SYGVKD. This CDR3 has 14 residues. With 3 bases removed from V and 5 bases from J, the gap between germline ends came to 10 bases. DNA for the CDR3: TGTGCCATCAGTGATGGGGGCGGGAATGAAAAACTGTTTTTT. This sequence encodes CAISDGGGNEKLFF.

The V call is TRBV12-3 or TRBV12-4, the J call TRBJ2-3; no firm D call. The length of the CDR3 is 12 residues. Trimming took 5 bases from V and 5 from J, leaving 8 bases between them. This chain's CDR3 is CASSQIEDTQYF. In DNA form, the CDR3 reads TGTGCCAGCAGTCAGATAGAAGATACGCAGTATTTT.

CDR3 sequence (DNA): TGCGCCAGCAGCCAAGATCGGGTCGGGGAGGTCTCCTACAATGAGCAGTTCTTC. It translates to CASSQDRVGEVSYNEQFF. This chain connects TRBV4-3 to TRBJ2-1; D may be TRBD2 (6 bases). The CDR3 covers 18 residues. V gave up 0 bases and J gave up 0 bases, with 15 bases separating them. Germline V lookup: CDR1 LGHNA, CDR2 YSLEER.

This sequence joins TRBV20-1 and TRBJ2-2; weak D call: TRBD1 (6 bases). Looked up from germline, CDR1 is DFQATT and CDR2 is SNEGSKA (reference sequence). The CDR3 sequence is 15 residues long. V was trimmed by 1 base and J by 5 bases, leaving 14 bases between them. The CDR3 bases are TGCAGTGCTAGAGTCTCAGGGGACGGAACCGGGGAGCTGTTTTTT. Its translation: CSARVSGDGTGELFF.

The gene calls are TRBV4-2 and TRBJ2-4, with 7 bases identical to TRBD2. The V gene end was trimmed by 0 bases and the J gene end by 5 bases; junction bases not matched to a gene: 7. Germline-derived CDR1 and CDR2 are LGHNA and YNFKEQ. CDR3 length: 16 amino acids. The CDR3 DNA sequence: TGTGCCAGCAGCCAAGATTGGCGAGCGGGACAAAACATTCAGTACTTC. Protein: CASSQDWRAGQNIQYF.

This sequence joins TRBV24-1 and TRBJ1-2, with D unresolved. Germline CDR1 KGHDR, CDR2 SFDVKD. CDR3 size: 13 residues. Deletions cut 4 bases from V and 6 bases from J, with 11 bases between. As DNA, the CDR3 is TGTGCCACCAGTGAAGGGAAAGGCGATGGCTACACCTTC. This encodes CATSEGKGDGYTF.

The chain combines TRBV7-3 with TRBJ1-2; D may be TRBD1 (5 bases). CDR1 SGHTA and CDR2 FQGTGA come from the germline V gene. CDR3 length equals 15 residues. Trimming pared 5 bases from V and 0 bases from J, leaving 13 bases between. DNA for the CDR3: TGTGCCAGCAGCCCGAACGGGGGTTCTAACTATGGCTACACCTTC. It yields the protein CASSPNGGSNYGYTF. The variable domain in full, completed from reference TRBV7-3 and TRBJ1-2, reads GAGVSQTPSNKVTEKGKYVELRCDPISGHTALYWYRQSLGQGPEFLIYFQGTGAADDSGLPNDRFFAVRPEGSVSTLKIQRTERGDSAVYLCASSPNGGSNYGYTFGSGTRLTVV.

The chain couples TRBV5-1 to TRBJ1-2; D gene uncertain. Germline loops: CDR1 SGHRS, CDR2 YFSETQ. V dropped 0 bases and J dropped 4 bases, with 10 bases sitting between them. The CDR3 totals 14 residues. The CDR3 protein is CASSLEGPIYGYTF. The CDR3 DNA sequence: TGCGCCAGCAGCTTGGAGGGTCCAATCTATGGCTACACCTTC.

This rearrangement joins TRBV7-9 to TRBJ2-7; possible D gene TRBD1, 6 bases. Deletions cut 6 bases from V and 7 bases from J, with 22 bases between. This CDR3 contains 15 residues. Germline V gives CDR1 SEHNR, CDR2 FQNEAQ (reference sequence). The CDR3 DNA is TGTGCCAGCAGTTACCCGGGGACACTCCTTCGGGAGCAGTACTTC. Protein product: CASSYPGTLLREQYF.

Note on this clonotype: The germline gene is not matched at one end of the junction; a read error may be the cause. The chain uses TRBV28 and TRBJ2-4; 7 bases are a match to TRBD1. Judging by the DNA end, TRBJ2-7 fits better; the J call may be wrong. Germline V gene sequence: CDR1 MDHEN, CDR2 SYDVKM. The CDR3 contains 13 residues. The CDR3 here is CPSTTAGGYEQYF. As DNA, the CDR3 is TGTCCCAGCACCACCGCAGGGGGCTACGAGCAGTACTTC.

The J gene is TRBJ2-1, the V gene TRBV4-3; 7 bases line up with TRBD2. J lost 0 bases, V lost 0 bases, and 14 bases had no gene match. The CDR3 has 20 amino acids. The germline gives CDR1 LGHNA, CDR2 YSLEER. CDR3 loop: CASSQESGSWGGSSYNEQFF. DNA of the CDR3: TGCGCCAGCAGCCAAGAGAGCGGCTCGTGGGGCGGGAGCTCCTACAATGAGCAGTTCTTC.

The chain carries TRBV12-3 or TRBV12-4 and TRBJ2-2; 10 nucleotides agree with TRBD2. The CDR3 extends over 16 amino acids. V shed 5 bases, J shed 4 bases, and the junction held 7 bases outside the gene matches. The CDR3 protein is CASSGTSGILTGELFF. In DNA form, the CDR3 reads TGTGCCAGCAGTGGTACTAGCGGGATACTCACCGGGGAGCTGTTTTTT.

This clonotype has only a few counts. A much larger clonotype is one base distant, so this may be a read error. The CDR3 here is CASRADDYGYTF. DNA of the CDR3: TGTGCCAGCAGGGCGGATGACTATGGCTACACCTTC. The chain is built from TRBV12-3 or TRBV12-4 and TRBJ1-2; unclear D gene. The CDR3 has 12 residues. The V end lost 6 bases, the J end lost 3 bases, and 8 bases lay between the germline ends.

This clonotype has only one observation. This rearrangement joins TRBV4-1 to TRBJ2-1; TRBD2 aligns across 7 bases. The J call may be incorrect, as the DNA end agrees better with TRBJ2-7. There are 17 residues in the CDR3. The germline V gene encodes CDR1 MGHRA and CDR2 YSYEKL. CDR3 sequence reads: CASSLPSGIDPYNEQYF. DNA of the CDR3: TGCGCCAGCAGCCTCCCGAGCGGGATAGATCCCTACAATGAGCAGTACTTC.

The V call is TRBV7-2, the J call TRBJ2-1, with 9 bases matching TRBD2. The trim removed 1 base at V and 6 bases at J, leaving 7 bases unmatched. The germline V gene has CDR1 SGHTA and CDR2 FQGNSA. The CDR3 is 16 residues long. CDR3 coding DNA: TGTGCCAGCAGCTTAGGTCGGCTAGCGGGACTCAATGAGCAGTTCTTC. Its protein is CASSLGRLAGLNEQFF.

This chain joins TRBV14 and TRBJ2-7; the D gene is possibly TRBD2 (5 bases). TRBJ2-4 explains the end of the DNA better; the J call may be wrong. The CDR3 totals 16 residues. The germline gives CDR1 SGHDN, CDR2 FVKESK. In nucleotides, the CDR3 is TGTGCCAGCAGCGAGACTACTCTGGGGATGCAAAACATTCAGTACTTC. Amino acid sequence: CASSETTLGMQNIQYF.

This sequence joins TRBV6-5 and TRBJ2-7; maybe TRBD2 (6 bases). From germline, CDR1 is MNHEY and CDR2 SVGAGI. This CDR3 region has 12 residues. The V gene lost 11 bases and the J gene lost 5 bases, with 16 bases spanning the gap. The CDR3 region has the DNA TGTGCCTCCACGGGGGAGCTAAACGAGCAGTACTTC. This codes for CASTGELNEQYF.

In its sample, this clonotype was seen once. CDR3 protein: CASSYDRSGNEKLFF. Here the CDR3 DNA reads TGTGCCAGCAGTTACGACAGGTCCGGTAATGAAAAACTGTTTTTT. This chain connects TRBV6-6 to TRBJ1-4, with TRBD1 as a possible D gene (6 bases). Trimming removed 2 bases from V and 4 bases from J, with 11 bases in between. Germline V gene sequence: CDR1 MNHNY, CDR2 SVGAGI (reference sequence). The CDR3 sequence is 15 residues long.

The rearrangement uses TRBV6-5 and TRBJ2-3; D possibly corresponds to TRBD2 (6 bases). The V end was cut by 0 bases, the J end by 5 bases, with 12 bases between. Germline V gives CDR1 MNHEY, CDR2 SVGAGI. CDR3 length equals 15 residues. The CDR3 region is CASSYSAEGGDTQYF. CDR3 coding DNA: TGTGCCAGCAGTTACTCAGCGGAGGGCGGAGATACGCAGTATTTT.

This clonotype was counted between two and nine times. The rearrangement links TRBV27 to TRBJ2-6; 7 positions match TRBD1. V shed 5 bases and J 2 bases; nucleotides not matched to a gene: 3. The CDR3 consists of 15 residues. Germline V lookup: CDR1 MNHEY, CDR2 SMNVEV (reference sequence). CDR3 nucleotide sequence: TGTGCCAGCAGTCTCGACAGGGCTGGGGCCAACGTCCTGACTTTC. Amino acid sequence: CASSLDRAGANVLTF.

This chain joins TRBV18 and TRBJ1-2; D is undetermined. V was cut by 1 base and J by 7 bases, with 10 bases left in between. The germline CDR1 and CDR2 sequences are KGHSH and LQKENI. This CDR3 is built from 13 residues. The CDR3 spells CASSPRGQAGYTF. CDR3 DNA: TGTGCCAGCTCACCACGCGGGCAGGCTGGCTACACCTTC. Supplemented by reference TRBV18 and TRBJ1-2, the full variable domain reads NAGVMQNPRHLVRRRGQEARLRCSPMKGHSHVYWYRQLPEEGLKFMVYLQKENIIDESGMPKERFSAEFPKEGPSILRIQQVVRGDSAAYFCASSPRGQAGYTFGSGTRLTVV.

J is TRBJ2-6 and V is TRBV7-9; D is perhaps TRBD1 or TRBD2 (6 bases each). Per germline, CDR1 SEHNR and CDR2 FQNEAQ (reference sequence). Between the trimmed V and J ends, which lost 8 bases and 4 bases, there was a span of 27 bases. The length of the CDR3 is 19 residues. This CDR3 is CASDFDGGLIYPGANVLTF. CDR3 nucleotide sequence: TGTGCCAGCGACTTCGATGGGGGGCTCATATACCCAGGGGCCAACGTCCTGACTTTC.

This sequence joins TRBV20-1 and TRBJ2-7, with no clear D. The CDR3 sequence is 15 residues long. Trimming removed 0 bases from V and 2 bases from J, with 14 bases in between. The germline V gene encodes CDR1 DFQATT and CDR2 SNEGSKA (reference sequence). Here the CDR3 reads CSARDDGRATYEQYF. The DNA of the CDR3 is TGCAGTGCTAGAGACGACGGACGAGCAACCTACGAGCAGTACTTC.

This chain links TRBV24-1 with TRBJ1-5; D unclear. V lost 2 bases to trimming and J lost 4 bases, with 14 bases between them. Germline CDR1 and CDR2: KGHDR and SFDVKD. The CDR3 runs to 16 residues. CDR3: CATSDSRKPSNQPQHF. Here the CDR3 DNA reads TGTGCCACCAGTGATTCTCGGAAGCCGTCGAATCAGCCCCAGCATTTT.

In its sample, this clonotype was seen many times. V and J are TRBV29-1 and TRBJ2-1; 7 bases are shared with TRBD2. Germline V gene data show CDR1 as SQVTM and CDR2 as ANQGSEA. Trimming cost V 4 bases and J 4 bases; bases outside gene matches: 4. The CDR3 covers 13 residues. The CDR3 DNA sequence: TGCAGCGTTGGGTTCGGGGGGTACAATGAGCAGTTCTTC. Its protein product is CSVGFGGYNEQFF.

The table lists this clonotype with many counts. V and J are TRBV6-6 and TRBJ2-7, with 7 bases identical to TRBD2. V lost 7 bases and J lost 6; bases outside the gene matches: 12. The CDR3 contains 14 residues. Germline lookup yields CDR1 MNHNY and CDR2 SVGAGI (reference sequence). The CDR3 sequence is CASTGIGRALEQYF. The CDR3, as DNA: TGTGCCAGCACGGGGATAGGGAGGGCCCTCGAGCAGTACTTC.

The chain links TRBV24-1 to TRBJ1-5, with a possible D match to TRBD1 (5 bases). Looked up from germline, CDR1 is KGHDR and CDR2 is SFDVKD. The CDR3 is 14 amino acids. V dropped 5 bases and J dropped 6 bases, with 13 bases sitting between them. CDR3 sequence: CATSVGRVGQPQHF. The CDR3 DNA sequence: TGTGCCACCAGTGTAGGCAGGGTTGGTCAGCCCCAGCATTTT.